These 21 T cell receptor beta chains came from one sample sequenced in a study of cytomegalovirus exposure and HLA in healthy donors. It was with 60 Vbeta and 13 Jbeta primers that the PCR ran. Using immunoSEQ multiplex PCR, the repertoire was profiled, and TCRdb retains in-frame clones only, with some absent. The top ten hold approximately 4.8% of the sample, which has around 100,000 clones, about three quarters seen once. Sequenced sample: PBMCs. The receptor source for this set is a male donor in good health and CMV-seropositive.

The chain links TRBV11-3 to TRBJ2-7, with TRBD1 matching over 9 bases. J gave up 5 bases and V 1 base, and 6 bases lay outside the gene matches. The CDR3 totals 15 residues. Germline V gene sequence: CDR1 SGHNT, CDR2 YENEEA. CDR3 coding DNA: TGTGCCAGCAGCTTAGCCGGGACAGGGTTCGACGAGCAGTACTTC. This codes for CASSLAGTGFDEQYF.

This chain's CDR3 is CASSQDLGASGGGEQFF. CDR3 nucleotide sequence: TGCGCCAGCAGCCAAGACCTGGGGGCTAGCGGGGGGGGCGAGCAGTTCTTC. The V call is TRBV4-1, the J call TRBJ2-1; 12 nucleotides match TRBD2. Looked up from germline, CDR1 is MGHRA and CDR2 is YSYEKL. The CDR3 spans 17 residues. J gave up 10 bases and V 0 bases, and 10 bases lay outside the gene matches.

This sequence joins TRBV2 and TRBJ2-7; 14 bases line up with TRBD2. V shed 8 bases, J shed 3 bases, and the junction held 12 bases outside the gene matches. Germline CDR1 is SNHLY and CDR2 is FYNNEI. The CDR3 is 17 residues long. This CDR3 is CASSFKRLAGGYYEQYF. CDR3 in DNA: TGTGCCAGCTCGTTTAAACGACTAGCGGGGGGGTACTACGAGCAGTACTTC.

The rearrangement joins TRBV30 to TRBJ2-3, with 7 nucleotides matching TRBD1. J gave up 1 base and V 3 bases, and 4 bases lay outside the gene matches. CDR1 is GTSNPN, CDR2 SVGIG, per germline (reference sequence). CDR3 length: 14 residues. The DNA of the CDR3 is TGTGCCTGGAGGACAGGGTGGGGCACAGATACGCAGTATTTT. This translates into CAWRTGWGTDTQYF. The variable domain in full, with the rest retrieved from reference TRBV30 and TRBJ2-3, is SQTIHQWPATLVQPVGSPLSLECTVEGTSNPNLYWYRQAAGRGLQLLFYSVGIGQISSEVPQNLSASRPQDRQFILSSKKLLLSDSGFYLCAWRTGWGTDTQYFGPGTRLTVL.

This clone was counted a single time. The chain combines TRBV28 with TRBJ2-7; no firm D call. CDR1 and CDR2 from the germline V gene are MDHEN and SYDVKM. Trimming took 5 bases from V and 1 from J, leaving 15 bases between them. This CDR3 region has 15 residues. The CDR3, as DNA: TGTGCCAGCAGTGGCGGAATTACACTTTCCTACGAGCAGTACTTC. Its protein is CASSGGITLSYEQYF.

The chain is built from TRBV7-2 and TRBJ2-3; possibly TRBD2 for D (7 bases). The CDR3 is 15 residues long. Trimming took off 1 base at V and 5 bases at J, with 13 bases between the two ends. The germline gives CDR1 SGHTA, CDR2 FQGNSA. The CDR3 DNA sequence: TGTGCCAGCAGCTTAGATGGAGGGGGGGGAGATACGCAGTATTTT. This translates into CASSLDGGGGDTQYF. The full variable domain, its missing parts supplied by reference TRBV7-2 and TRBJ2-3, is GAGVSQSPSNKVTEKGKDVELRCDPISGHTALYWYRQSLGQGLEFLIYFQGNSAPDKSGLPSDRFSAERTGGSVSTLTIQRTQQEDSAVYLCASSLDGGGGDTQYFGPGTRLTVL.

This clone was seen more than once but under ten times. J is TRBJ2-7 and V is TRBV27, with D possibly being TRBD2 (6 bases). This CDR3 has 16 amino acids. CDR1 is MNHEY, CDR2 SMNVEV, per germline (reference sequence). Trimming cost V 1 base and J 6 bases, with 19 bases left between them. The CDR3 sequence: CASSLYGEGGTGEQYF. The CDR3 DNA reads TGTGCCAGCAGTTTATACGGAGAAGGTGGGACTGGCGAGCAGTACTTC.

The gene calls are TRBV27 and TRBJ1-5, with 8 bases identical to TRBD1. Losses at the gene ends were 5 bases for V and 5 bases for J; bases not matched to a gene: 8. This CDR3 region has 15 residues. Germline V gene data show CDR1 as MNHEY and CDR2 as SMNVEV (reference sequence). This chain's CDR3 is CASSRRTGLDQPQHF. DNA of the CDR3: TGTGCCAGCAGTCGAAGGACAGGGTTAGATCAGCCCCAGCATTTT.

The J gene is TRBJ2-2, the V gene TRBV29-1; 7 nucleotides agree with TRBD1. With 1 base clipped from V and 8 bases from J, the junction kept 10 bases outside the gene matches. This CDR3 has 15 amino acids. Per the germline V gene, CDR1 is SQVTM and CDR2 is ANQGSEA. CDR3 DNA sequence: TGCAGCGTTGAAGCCAGGGGCACAGGGGCAGGGGAGCTGTTTTTT. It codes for CSVEARGTGAGELFF.

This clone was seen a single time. CDR3 DNA: TGTGCCAGCAGTGTCCCGACTGGGTCTCGACGGGTTGGCGAGCAGTACTTC. This sequence encodes CASSVPTGSRRVGEQYF. The chain recombines TRBV6-1 with TRBJ2-7, with D unresolved. Germline V lookup: CDR1 MNHNS, CDR2 SASEGT. The CDR3 covers 17 residues. V was pared by 4 bases and J by 6 bases, with 25 bases between.

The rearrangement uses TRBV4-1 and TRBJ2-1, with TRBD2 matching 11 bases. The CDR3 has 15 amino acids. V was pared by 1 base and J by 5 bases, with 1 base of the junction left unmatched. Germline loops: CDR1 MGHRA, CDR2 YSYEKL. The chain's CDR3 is CASSQGLAGHNEQFF. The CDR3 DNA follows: TGCGCCAGCAGCCAAGGACTAGCGGGGCACAATGAGCAGTTCTTC.

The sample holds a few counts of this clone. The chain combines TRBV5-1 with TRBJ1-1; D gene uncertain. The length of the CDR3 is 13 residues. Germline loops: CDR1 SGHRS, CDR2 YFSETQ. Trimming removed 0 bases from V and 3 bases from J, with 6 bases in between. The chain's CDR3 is CASSLDGYTEAFF. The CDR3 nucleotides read TGCGCCAGCAGCTTGGACGGGTACACTGAAGCTTTCTTT.

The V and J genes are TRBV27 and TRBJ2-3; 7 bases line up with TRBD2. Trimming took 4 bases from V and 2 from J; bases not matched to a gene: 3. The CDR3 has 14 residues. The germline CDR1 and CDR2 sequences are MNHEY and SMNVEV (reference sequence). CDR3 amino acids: CASSWAGVTDTQYF. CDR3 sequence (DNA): TGTGCCAGCAGTTGGGCGGGGGTCACAGATACGCAGTATTTT.

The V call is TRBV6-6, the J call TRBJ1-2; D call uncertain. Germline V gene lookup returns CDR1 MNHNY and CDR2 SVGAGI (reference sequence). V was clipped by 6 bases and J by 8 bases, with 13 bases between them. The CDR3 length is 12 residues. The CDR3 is CASRRQTGGYTF. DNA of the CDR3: TGTGCCAGCAGGCGCCAGACTGGCGGCTACACCTTC.

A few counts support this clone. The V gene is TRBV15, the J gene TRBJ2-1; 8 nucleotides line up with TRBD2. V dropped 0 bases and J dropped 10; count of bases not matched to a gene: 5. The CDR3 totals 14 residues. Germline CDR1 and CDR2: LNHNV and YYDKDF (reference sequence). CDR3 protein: CATSRDWAGGEQFF. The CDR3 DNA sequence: TGTGCCACCAGCAGAGATTGGGCGGGGGGAGAGCAGTTCTTC. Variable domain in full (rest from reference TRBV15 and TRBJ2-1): DAMVIQNPRYQVTQFGKPVTLSCSQTLNHNVMYWYQQKSSQAPKLLFHYYDKDFNNEADTPDNFQSRRPNTSFCFLDIRSPGLGDTAMYLCATSRDWAGGEQFFGPGTRLTVL.

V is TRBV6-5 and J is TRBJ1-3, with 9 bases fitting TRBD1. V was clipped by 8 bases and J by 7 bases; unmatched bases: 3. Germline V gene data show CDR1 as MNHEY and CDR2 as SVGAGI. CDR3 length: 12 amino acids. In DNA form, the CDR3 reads TGTGCCAGCGGGACAGGGTCCAACACCATATATTTT. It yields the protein CASGTGSNTIYF.

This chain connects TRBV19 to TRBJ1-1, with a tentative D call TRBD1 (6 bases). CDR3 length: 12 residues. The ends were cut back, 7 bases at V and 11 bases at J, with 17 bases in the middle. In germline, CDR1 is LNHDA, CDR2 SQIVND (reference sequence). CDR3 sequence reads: CASTGNLQGAFF. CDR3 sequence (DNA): TGTGCCAGTACCGGGAACCTCCAGGGGGCTTTCTTT.

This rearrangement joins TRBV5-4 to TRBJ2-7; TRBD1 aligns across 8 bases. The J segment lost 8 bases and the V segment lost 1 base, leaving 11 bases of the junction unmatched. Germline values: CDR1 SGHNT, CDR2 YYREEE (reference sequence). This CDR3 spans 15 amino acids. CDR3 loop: CASSLYSAQGAQQYF. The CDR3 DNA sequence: TGTGCCAGCAGCTTGTATTCGGCGCAGGGGGCGCAGCAGTACTTC.

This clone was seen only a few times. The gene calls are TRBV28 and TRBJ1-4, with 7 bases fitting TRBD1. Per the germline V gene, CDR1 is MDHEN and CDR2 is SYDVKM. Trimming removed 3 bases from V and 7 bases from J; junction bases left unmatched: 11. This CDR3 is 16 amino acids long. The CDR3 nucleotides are TGTGCCAGCAGTTTGGGCCGCTACAGGGGTGGTGAAAAACTGTTTTTT. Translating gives CASSLGRYRGGEKLFF.

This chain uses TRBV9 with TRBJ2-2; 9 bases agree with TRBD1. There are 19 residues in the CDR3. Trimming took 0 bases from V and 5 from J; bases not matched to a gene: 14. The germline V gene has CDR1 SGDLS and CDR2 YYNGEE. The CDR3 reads CASSVGSRGDRDETGELFF. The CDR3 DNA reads TGTGCCAGCAGCGTAGGGTCGAGGGGGGACAGGGACGAGACCGGGGAGCTGTTTTTT.

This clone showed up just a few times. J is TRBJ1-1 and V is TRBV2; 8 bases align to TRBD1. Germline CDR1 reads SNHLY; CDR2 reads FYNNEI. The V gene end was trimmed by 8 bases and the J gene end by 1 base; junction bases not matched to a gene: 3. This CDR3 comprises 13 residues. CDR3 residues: CASDGTGNTEAFF. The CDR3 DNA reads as TGTGCCAGCGACGGGACAGGGAACACTGAAGCTTTCTTT.